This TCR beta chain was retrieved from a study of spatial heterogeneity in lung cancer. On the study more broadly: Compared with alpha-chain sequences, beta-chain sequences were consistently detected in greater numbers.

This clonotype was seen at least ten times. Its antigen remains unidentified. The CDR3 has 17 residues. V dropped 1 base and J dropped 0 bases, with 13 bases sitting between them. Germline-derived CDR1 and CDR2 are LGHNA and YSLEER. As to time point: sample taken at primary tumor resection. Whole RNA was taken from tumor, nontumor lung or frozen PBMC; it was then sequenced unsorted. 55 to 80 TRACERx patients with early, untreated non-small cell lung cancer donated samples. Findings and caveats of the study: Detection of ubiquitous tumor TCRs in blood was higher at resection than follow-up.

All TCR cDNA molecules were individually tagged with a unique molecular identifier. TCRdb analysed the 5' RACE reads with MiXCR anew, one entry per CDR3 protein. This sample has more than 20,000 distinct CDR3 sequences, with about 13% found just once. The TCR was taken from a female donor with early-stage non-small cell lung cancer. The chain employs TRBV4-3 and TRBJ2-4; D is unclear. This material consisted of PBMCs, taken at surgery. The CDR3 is CASSQGLDRKAKNIQYF. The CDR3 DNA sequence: TGCGCCAGCAGCCAAGGTTTAGACCGGAAAGCCAAAAACATTCAGTACTTC.